This TCR beta chain came from a study of blood T cell repertoires in COVID-19. Study-level background: Italy, Spain and the United States were the sources of the convalescent and acute COVID-19 samples.

Some clones are missing from TCRdb's copy, which holds only in-frame ones; the method was immunoSEQ multiplex PCR. The sample shows roughly 500,000 clones, approximately 87% of them seen only once. Participant reports of clinical history set cohort assignment. The CDR3 runs to 12 residues. Germline V gene sequence: CDR1 SNHLY, CDR2 FYNNEI. Deletions cut 6 bases from V and 4 bases from J, with 9 bases between. The sequencing sample was made of PBMCs or T cells enriched from blood (not recorded which). This clonotype was sampled from a woman aged 40 to 49 who had recovered from COVID-19. V usage is TRBV2 and J usage is TRBJ2-5, with D perhaps TRBD1 (6 bases). The CDR3 DNA reads TGTGCCAGCAGGGACAGAGTAGAGACCCAGTACTTC. Its translation is CASRDRVETQYF.